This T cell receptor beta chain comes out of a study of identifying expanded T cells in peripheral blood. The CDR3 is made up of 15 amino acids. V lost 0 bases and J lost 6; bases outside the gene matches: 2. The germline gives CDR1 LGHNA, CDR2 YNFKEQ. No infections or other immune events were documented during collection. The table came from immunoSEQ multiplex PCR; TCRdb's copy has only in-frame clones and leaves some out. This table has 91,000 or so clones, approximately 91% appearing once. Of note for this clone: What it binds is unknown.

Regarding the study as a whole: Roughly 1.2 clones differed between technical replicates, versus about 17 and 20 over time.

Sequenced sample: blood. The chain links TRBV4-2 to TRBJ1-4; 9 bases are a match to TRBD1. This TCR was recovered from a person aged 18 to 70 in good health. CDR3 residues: CASSQETGGDEKLFF. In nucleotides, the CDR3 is TGTGCCAGCAGCCAAGAGACAGGGGGGGATGAAAAACTGTTTTTT.